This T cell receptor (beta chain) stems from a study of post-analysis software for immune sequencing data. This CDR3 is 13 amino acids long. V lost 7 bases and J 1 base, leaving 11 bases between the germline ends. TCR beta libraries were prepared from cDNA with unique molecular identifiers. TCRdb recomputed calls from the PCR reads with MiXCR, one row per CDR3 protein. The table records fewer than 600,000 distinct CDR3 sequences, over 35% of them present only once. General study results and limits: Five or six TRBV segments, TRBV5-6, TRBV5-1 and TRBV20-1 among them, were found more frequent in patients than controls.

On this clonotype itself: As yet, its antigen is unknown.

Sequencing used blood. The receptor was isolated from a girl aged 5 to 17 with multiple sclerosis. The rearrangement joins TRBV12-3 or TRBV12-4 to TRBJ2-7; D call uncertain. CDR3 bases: TGTGCCAGCACCTTAGACGGATCCTACGAGCAGTACTTC. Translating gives CASTLDGSYEQYF.